The 20 T cell receptor beta chains in this list originate from one sample, sequenced in a study of cytomegalovirus exposure and HLA in healthy donors (dated by TCRdb to the late 2010s). Library preparation used the immunoSEQ multiplex PCR assay. The multiplex PCR relied on a mix of 60 forward primers for TCR Vbeta segments and 13 reverse primers for TCR Jbeta segments. Sourced from immuneACCESS, this table was stored by TCRdb with only in-frame sequences that have V and J called. A share of the clones is absent; for the studies checked, an unresolved V gene accounts for under half, and the remainder has no known explanation. The table for this sample lists around 99,000 clones; 65% to 85% of them were counted only once. The ten biggest clones cover around 3.6% of the sample. The sample taken for sequencing was PBMCs. These receptors originate from a man between 35 and 55 years old in good health and CMV-seronegative.

The chain couples TRBV6-4 to TRBJ1-5; no definite D call. V was shortened by 9 bases and J by 1 base, with 22 bases between the two germline ends. The germline V gene encodes CDR1 MRHNA and CDR2 SNTAGT. The CDR3 is 17 residues long. CDR3 coding DNA: TGTGCCAGTTTGACTCCCAGATGGCCGATCAGCAATCAGCCCCAGCATTTT. Translating gives CASLTPRWPISNQPQHF.

This clone is termed medium-sized. This chain uses TRBV6-4 with TRBJ2-3; 7 nucleotides line up with TRBD2. Germline lookup yields CDR1 MRHNA and CDR2 SNTAGT. The CDR3 extends over 14 amino acids. V dropped 2 bases and J dropped 3; count of bases not matched to a gene: 2. DNA of the CDR3: TGTGCCAGCAGTGACGGGGGGGATACAGATACGCAGTATTTT. Its translation is CASSDGGDTDTQYF.

This chain connects TRBV30 to TRBJ1-3; D uncertain. Trimming removed 4 bases from V and 0 bases from J, with 4 bases in between. Germline values: CDR1 GTSNPN, CDR2 SVGIG (reference sequence). There are 12 residues in the CDR3. This CDR3 is CAWTSSGNTIYF. The CDR3 DNA follows: TGTGCCTGGACTTCCTCTGGAAACACCATATATTTT.

The V gene is TRBV5-1, the J gene TRBJ2-5; D perhaps matches TRBD2 (5 bases). V dropped 0 bases and J dropped 3 bases, with 9 bases sitting between them. This CDR3 has 14 residues. Germline values: CDR1 SGHRS, CDR2 YFSETQ. CDR3: CASSLESGKETQYF. The CDR3 coding sequence is TGCGCCAGCAGCTTGGAGAGCGGAAAAGAGACCCAGTACTTC. The full variable domain, rest sourced from reference TRBV5-1 and TRBJ2-5, is KAGVTQTPRYLIKTRGQQVTLSCSPISGHRSVSWYQQTPGQGLQFLFEYFSETQRNKGNFPGRFSGRQFSNSRSEMNVSTLELGDSALYLCASSLESGKETQYFGPGTRLLVL.

V gene TRBV30 combines with J gene TRBJ2-1; D is unclear. V was pared by 0 bases and J by 10 bases, with 10 bases between. The CDR3 length is 12 residues. Germline lookup yields CDR1 GTSNPN and CDR2 SVGIG (reference sequence). For the CDR3, the DNA is TGTGCCTGGAGTGTTGGCTCGTCGGAGCAGTTCTTC. This encodes CAWSVGSSEQFF.

The J gene is TRBJ1-2, the V gene TRBV5-5, with D maybe TRBD1 (6 bases). Deletions cut 4 bases from V and 3 bases from J, with 16 bases between. This CDR3 contains 15 residues. Germline V gene sequence: CDR1 SGHKS, CDR2 YYEKEE (reference sequence). CDR3 nucleotide sequence: TGTGCCAGCAGCCGGGAGGGGGAGGGGGACTATGGCTACACCTTC. Translating gives CASSREGEGDYGYTF.

The chain links TRBV6-5 to TRBJ2-1, with D uncertain. The germline CDR1 and CDR2 sequences are MNHEY and SVGAGI. CDR3 length: 12 residues. V lost 4 bases to trimming and J lost 9 bases, with 10 bases between them. The CDR3 bases are TGTGCCAGCAGTTCGATCTCGAGTGAGCAGTTCTTC. Protein: CASSSISSEQFF.

The gene calls are TRBV5-1 and TRBJ1-1, with D tentatively TRBD1 (5 bases). The CDR3 is 13 residues long. V was shortened by 4 bases and J by 4 bases, with 11 bases between the two germline ends. CDR1 SGHRS and CDR2 YFSETQ come from the germline V gene. CDR3 in DNA: TGCGCCAGCAGCAACCAGGGTACCACTGAAGCTTTCTTT. Protein product: CASSNQGTTEAFF.

The chain uses TRBV19 and TRBJ2-3; 13 bases match TRBD2. CDR3 length: 16 residues. V dropped 4 bases and J dropped 9; count of bases not matched to a gene: 10. The germline CDR1 and CDR2 sequences are LNHDA and SQIVND (reference sequence). CDR3 protein: CASSTAPGTSGETQYF. DNA of the CDR3: TGTGCCAGTAGTACCGCCCCCGGGACTAGCGGGGAGACGCAGTATTTT.

The chain carries TRBV18 and TRBJ2-7; 7 bases line up with TRBD1. The CDR3 length is 14 residues. In germline, CDR1 is KGHSH, CDR2 LQKENI. J lost 4 bases, V lost 2 bases, and 5 bases had no gene match. The CDR3 protein is CASSPDRVEYEQYF. In nucleotides, the CDR3 is TGTGCCAGCTCACCAGACAGGGTAGAATACGAGCAGTACTTC.

The V gene is TRBV6-4, the J gene TRBJ2-6; possible D gene TRBD1, 5 bases. The ends were cut back, 0 bases at V and 0 bases at J, with 6 bases in the middle. The V gene's germline CDR1 is MRHNA and CDR2 SNTAGT. This CDR3 has 16 residues. The CDR3 DNA is TGTGCCAGCAGTGACTCAAGGGGCTCTGGGGCCAACGTCCTGACTTTC. The encoded protein is CASSDSRGSGANVLTF.

This clone was observed a handful of times. The chain joins TRBV2 to TRBJ1-2; D remains ambiguous. V was pared by 6 bases and J by 3 bases, with 5 bases between. The CDR3 extends over 11 amino acids. CDR1 SNHLY and CDR2 FYNNEI come from the germline V gene. This CDR3 reads CASRADYGYTF. CDR3 nucleotides: TGTGCCAGCAGGGCAGACTATGGCTACACCTTC.

In its sample, this clone was seen a few times. This chain joins TRBV28 and TRBJ1-2; 10 nucleotides align to TRBD1. CDR3 length equals 14 residues. The V gene's germline CDR1 is MDHEN and CDR2 SYDVKM. The V segment lost 7 bases and the J segment 2 bases; nucleotides outside the gene matches: 4. For the CDR3, the DNA is TGTGCCAGCACCCGACAGGGGGCGAACTATGGCTACACCTTC. It codes for CASTRQGANYGYTF.

The V call is TRBV28, the J call TRBJ1-5, with TRBD1 matching over 12 bases. This CDR3 is built from 20 residues. Looked up from germline, CDR1 is MDHEN and CDR2 is SYDVKM. V was pared by 6 bases and J by 5 bases, with 20 bases of the junction left unmatched. CDR3 nucleotides: TGTGCCAGCAGAGACCCAACGGGACAGGGGGCTTTAGGGTTCGATCAGCCCCAGCATTTT. Its translation: CASRDPTGQGALGFDQPQHF. Filled out from reference TRBV28 and TRBJ1-5, the complete variable domain reads DVKVTQSSRYLVKRTGEKVFLECVQDMDHENMFWYRQDPGLGLRLIYFSYDVKMKEKGDIPEGYSVSREKKERFSLILESASTNQTSMYLCASRDPTGQGALGFDQPQHFGDGTRLSIL.

V gene TRBV6-1 combines with J gene TRBJ2-5; 9 bases are shared with TRBD1. The ends lost 8 bases at V and 5 bases at J; junction bases unmatched: 9. This CDR3 contains 14 residues. The V gene's germline CDR1 is MNHNS and CDR2 SASEGT. CDR3 in DNA: TGTGCCAGCGATCAGGACAGGGGTTTGGAGACCCAGTACTTC. It is translated as CASDQDRGLETQYF.

The genes are TRBV4-1 and TRBJ2-2; 8 bases fit TRBD2. The germline V gene encodes CDR1 MGHRA and CDR2 YSYEKL. The CDR3 has 16 amino acids. V gave up 1 base and J gave up 6 bases; unmatched junction bases: 7. The CDR3 loop is CASSQGLAGRSGELFF. The CDR3, as DNA: TGCGCCAGCAGCCAAGGATTAGCGGGGCGGTCCGGGGAGCTGTTTTTT.

The genes are TRBV28 and TRBJ2-1, with D possibly TRBD2 on 6 matching bases. CDR1 MDHEN and CDR2 SYDVKM come from the germline V gene. This CDR3 region has 12 residues. Trimming shortened V by 2 bases and J by 9 bases, and 8 bases separated the two germline ends. Here the CDR3 DNA reads TGTGCCAGCAGTTTAGAAGCGGGTGAGCAGTTCTTC. Protein: CASSLEAGEQFF.

J is TRBJ2-1 and V is TRBV21-1; the table's TRBD2 call for D was not verified on the DNA. TRBV21-1 is deemed a pseudogene. This CDR3 is 14 amino acids long. CDR3 coding DNA: TGTGCCAGCAGCAACGCTAGCGGGAACAATGAGCAGTTCTTC. This encodes CASSNASGNNEQFF.

The CDR3 protein is CASSAGTGYEQYF. CDR3 nucleotide sequence: TGTGCCAGCAGTGCAGGGACAGGCTACGAGCAGTACTTC. The chain combines TRBV2 with TRBJ2-7; TRBD1 agrees at 8 bases. Germline V lookup: CDR1 SNHLY, CDR2 FYNNEI. The CDR3 is made up of 13 amino acids. The trim removed 4 bases at V and 3 bases at J, leaving 2 bases unmatched.

The gene calls are TRBV6-5 and TRBJ1-2; 8 bases agree with TRBD1. The CDR3 runs to 13 residues. J gave up 5 bases and V 6 bases, and 5 bases lay outside the gene matches. Germline V gives CDR1 MNHEY, CDR2 SVGAGI. For the CDR3, the DNA is TGTGCCAGCAGACGCACAGGGGGATATGGCTACACCTTC. It is translated as CASRRTGGYGYTF.